This T cell receptor (beta chain) was found in a study of chemoradiotherapy in HPV16-positive cancers. The germline V gene has CDR1 LNHNV and CDR2 YYDKDF (reference sequence). V shed 5 bases, J shed 2 bases, and the junction held 4 bases outside the gene matches. CDR3 size: 14 residues. Findings and limits, study-wide: Candidate HPV-specific clones and E7-related TCR motifs grew in tumor during treatment.

On this clone: The antigen is not known.

This table comes from immunoSEQ multiplex PCR, and its TCRdb copy is limited to in-frame clones, with some not included. The table includes some 7,200 clones, approximately 91% detected once. The sequencing used tumor tissue, collected from a patient who underwent chemoradiotherapy. This receptor was taken from a human donor with HPV-associated anogenital cancer. The V and J genes are TRBV15 and TRBJ2-5; 8 nucleotides match TRBD1. CDR3 coding DNA: TGTGCCACCAGCGGCACAGGGGGACAAGAGACCCAGTACTTC. It codes for CATSGTGGQETQYF.